This paragraph covers one T cell receptor beta chain sequence. Per the original data handling: Reference gene primers were amplified, and this amplification served to estimate nucleated cell counts. This table comes from immunoSEQ multiplex PCR, and its TCRdb copy is limited to in-frame clones, with some not included. From that table come the V and J calls and clone size; the DNA was used to work out D and trimming. The sample shows about 150,000 clones, roughly 80% of them seen only once. The CDR3 is made up of 12 amino acids. Germline V gene data show CDR1 as KGHSH and CDR2 as LQKENI. V dropped 1 base and J dropped 6 bases, with 5 bases sitting between them. This sample stems from a study of blood T cell repertoires in COVID-19. Two negative PCRs, clearance, or symptom resolution had been documented for recovered Cohort 3 donors.

Sequences were obtained from PBMCs or T cells enriched from blood (not recorded which). The sequence was obtained from a man aged 45-65 years who had recovered from COVID-19. V gene TRBV18 combines with J gene TRBJ2-3, with D possibly being TRBD2 (5 bases). CDR3 sequence (DNA): TGTGCCAGCTCACCACGGGAGGATACGCAGTATTTT. It codes for CASSPREDTQYF.